Sequencing of this T cell receptor (beta chain) was carried out in a study of blood T cells in healthy people across ages. As for the study in general: Template switching picked up about one barcoded beta molecule for each two T cells. Study-level results: Lack of knowledge of donor CMV status possibly confounded expanded clonotype changes.

The CDR3 totals 14 residues. The V gene's germline CDR1 is KGHSY and CDR2 FQNENV. V trimming: 5 bases; J trimming: 4 bases; junction bases outside the gene matches: 7. It was with a sample-barcoded 5' primer and a J-beta primer mix that a second PCR of roughly 7 to 12 cycles was run. TCRdb reprocessed the 5' RACE reads with MiXCR, giving one entry per CDR3 protein. The data hold hundreds of thousands of distinct CDR3 sequences, with around 25% observed a single time. This clonotype turned up a few times. What it recognizes is unknown. These same records also appear under a second study, on T cells of mothers and their children. This second study says: Every mother supplied over 9 million TCR beta CDR3 reads and every child a few million. The study found slightly higher but non-significant overlap in related versus unrelated mother-child pairs.

The specimen was blood. This TCR came from a boy between 5 and 17 years old in good health. This chain connects TRBV16 to TRBJ1-1, with 7 bases lining up with TRBD1. Written as DNA, the CDR3 is TGTGCCAGCAGCAAAGCTGACAGGGCCACTGAAGCTTTCTTT. Translated, it gives CASSKADRATEAFF.